The T cell receptor (beta chain) under discussion was sequenced for a study of blood T cell repertoires in COVID-19. As for the study in general: PBMCs, B-cell-depleted T cells, or T cells provided the cDNA or gDNA that made up the material.

Self-reported history from a screening survey and questionnaire set each donor's cohort. Clones were read by immunoSEQ multiplex PCR, and TCRdb kept only the in-frame ones, dropping some. The repertoire includes roughly 290,000 clones, 87% of them detected once, and 6% to 7% sits in the top ten. The germline gives CDR1 ENHRY, CDR2 SYGVKD. The CDR3 has 15 amino acids. V was trimmed by 0 bases and J by 4 bases, leaving 10 bases between them. Sequenced sample: PBMCs or T cells enriched from blood (not recorded which). This sequence was found in a woman aged 40 to 50 who had recovered from COVID-19. The chain recombines TRBV10-3 with TRBJ1-3; D might be TRBD1 (5 bases). The CDR3 sequence is CAISESRGTGNTIYF. In nucleotides, the CDR3 is TGTGCCATCAGTGAGTCACGGGGGACCGGAAACACCATATATTTT.